These 8 T cell receptor beta chains were sequenced from one sample in a study of technical replicates of blood from a few donors. TCRdb's copy holds only in-frame clones and misses some; the assay was immunoSEQ multiplex PCR. The table records approximately 81,000 clones, around four fifths of them present only once. The specimen was PBMCs. These receptors all come from a human donor in good health. Some clones in this sample may be carry-over from other donors' samples.

The chain joins TRBV7-6 to TRBJ2-7; D perhaps matches TRBD1 (5 bases). Germline V gene lookup returns CDR1 SGHVS and CDR2 FNYEAQ. Trimming shortened V by 5 bases and J by 5 bases, and 16 bases separated the two germline ends. There are 14 residues in the CDR3. In nucleotides, the CDR3 is TGTGCCAGCAGCGCCACAGGCCCCCTAGACGAGCAGTACTTC. Translated: CASSATGPLDEQYF.

The chain is built from TRBV19 and TRBJ2-1, with TRBD2 matching 8 bases. The junction had 6 bases not matched to a gene; V was cut back by 1 base and J by 7 bases. The CDR3 sequence is 15 residues long. Germline V gene sequence: CDR1 LNHDA, CDR2 SQIVND (reference sequence). CDR3 loop: CASSIAGGPINEQFF. DNA of the CDR3: TGTGCCAGTAGTATAGCGGGAGGGCCGATAAATGAGCAGTTCTTC.

The chain couples TRBV2 to TRBJ1-2; D not certain. The CDR3 extends over 11 amino acids. With 2 bases removed from V and 10 bases from J, the gap between germline ends came to 8 bases. Germline values: CDR1 SNHLY, CDR2 FYNNEI. As DNA, the CDR3 is TGTGCCAGCAGTGAATCGAGGGACTACACCTTC. Translating gives CASSESRDYTF.

V usage is TRBV27 and J usage is TRBJ2-5; 10 nucleotides line up with TRBD1. Germline values: CDR1 MNHEY, CDR2 SMNVEV (reference sequence). With V trimmed by 4 bases and J by 2 bases, 4 bases remained unmatched. The CDR3 consists of 15 residues. The CDR3 DNA reads TGTGCCAGCAGTTCGCTGGGACAGGGGCAAGAGACCCAGTACTTC. It translates to CASSSLGQGQETQYF.

This chain joins TRBV13 and TRBJ2-1; TRBD1 matches at 8 bases. Looked up from germline, CDR1 is PRHDT and CDR2 is FYEKMQ (reference sequence). The CDR3 is 15 residues long. V was clipped by 3 bases and J by 6 bases; unmatched bases: 7. For the CDR3, the DNA is TGTGCCAGCAGCTTGACAGGGGTCGGGGGCAATGAGCAGTTCTTC. Translating gives CASSLTGVGGNEQFF.

V usage is TRBV5-6 and J usage is TRBJ1-3, with 8 bases aligning to TRBD1. This CDR3 has 15 amino acids. Germline CDR1 and CDR2: SGHDT and YYEEEE. Trimming took 2 bases from V and 4 from J; bases not matched to a gene: 5. CDR3 DNA sequence: TGTGCCAGCAGCTTAGACAGGGGTAAAGGAAACACCATATATTTT. Its translation is CASSLDRGKGNTIYF.

This clone has just a few counts. This chain connects TRBV7-9 to TRBJ1-1; unclear D gene. Germline CDR1 and CDR2: SEHNR and FQNEAQ (reference sequence). The CDR3 loop spans 11 amino acids. With 7 bases removed from V and 6 bases from J, the gap between germline ends came to 9 bases. The chain's CDR3 is CASTAAAEAFF. CDR3 sequence (DNA): TGTGCCAGCACCGCAGCGGCTGAAGCTTTCTTT.

This chain joins TRBV10-3 and TRBJ1-4; D uncertain. V shed 6 bases and J shed 0 bases, with 14 bases lying between them. The CDR3 contains 16 residues. From germline, CDR1 is ENHRY and CDR2 SYGVKD. This CDR3 reads CAISAYRQATNEKLFF. The CDR3 DNA sequence: TGTGCCATCAGCGCCTATCGACAAGCAACTAATGAAAAACTGTTTTTT.